Described below is a single TCR beta chain sequence and its context. This receptor's antigen is unknown. Qualities for individual bases were not recorded, and no much larger clone is one base off. Reading the label with the study, this specimen's treatment or condition is: about 20 received Ad26.COV2.S at low or high dose, single or two shots; about 5 received placebo; per-sample allocation not given. Repertoires of vaccine and placebo recipients were sequenced from samples collected on day 63 after the first injection. Cohort 1b enrolled around 24 adults aged 18-55 years at a single site in Boston, USA, between 29 July and 7 August 2020. Ad26.COV2.S was a replication-incompetent adenovirus type 26 vector that expressed a prefusion-stabilized SARS-CoV-2 spike protein derived from the original Wuhan strain. These data originate in a study of Ad26.COV2.S vaccination and SARS-CoV-2 variants (dated by TCRdb to the early 2020s). Study-wide context: Vaccine-arm donors were drawn from COV1001, a multicentre, randomized, double-blind, placebo-controlled phase I-IIa trial of Ad26.COV2.S in healthy adults. Ad26.COV2.S was administered intramuscularly at 5 x 10^10 or 1 x 10^11 viral particles, either as a single shot or as two shots given 56 days apart. Sequencing of the TCRbeta repertoire served to evaluate the specificity and breadth of SARS-CoV-2-reactive T cell receptors following Ad26.COV2.S vaccination. The TCR-sequenced set comprised about 32 samples: around 20 Ad26.COV2.S vaccine recipients, 5 placebo recipients and 8 SARS-CoV-2 convalescent individuals. Trial participants were randomized into five groups of five, in which low-dose or high-dose Ad26.COV2.S was given once or twice, or placebo was given on both occasions. Throughout the experiments and outcome assessment, investigators stayed blinded to trial group allocation. Broader findings and caveats from the paper: It was noted by the authors that total T cell responses may have been underestimated by the TCR breadth and depth analyses. Vaccine and placebo recipients had comparable non-spike TCR breadth, which fits with the vaccine containing only spike. Ad26.COV2.S recipients had higher spike-specific TCR breadth than placebo recipients (P = 0.0014). Substantial breadth of spike-specific CD8+ and CD4+ T cell responses was reported after vaccination. Comparing responses between vaccine doses or regimens was not something the study was powered to do.

The immunoSEQ Assay was the method used to sequence TCRbeta CDR3 regions. After extraction, genomic DNA underwent amplification by bias-controlled multiplex PCR, followed by high-throughput sequencing. The original methods were these. To quantify the absolute abundance of every unique TCRbeta CDR3 region, sequences were collapsed and filtered. Usable DNA was measured by amplifying reference genes present in all nucleated cells, and TCRbeta template counts were normalized to that usable DNA to estimate T cell fraction. Repertoire TCRs were annotated as SARS-CoV-2-specific when V gene, CDR3 amino acid sequence and J gene were exactly matched to a known reactive TCR set. MIRA supplied the reference SARS-CoV-2 TCR set, which was filtered for enrichment in COVID-19-positive ImmuneCODE repertoires so that public or cross-reactive TCRs were removed. Based on the MIRA antigens, annotated TCRs were further analysed at the level of specific ORF or position within ORF. Breadth was defined as the number of annotated unique rearrangements divided by the total number of unique productive rearrangements, and depth was defined as the summed frequency of the annotated unique rearrangements. TCR breadth was compared between groups using two-sided Wilcoxon rank-sum tests. This immuneACCESS table, as held by TCRdb, lists in-frame sequences with V and J called but not all clones. Of the missing ones, under half trace to an unresolved V gene in checked studies; the others have no known cause. The V and J calls and the clone size are those of that table, but D and trimming were determined from the DNA. The sample yields around 320,000 clones; roughly 91% were counted once. In total, the top ten clones hold about 3% of the sample.

This TCR was recovered from a person between 18 and 60 years old who received the Ad26.COV2.S COVID-19 vaccine or a placebo. The source was peripheral blood, collected in a trial of Ad26.COV2.S vaccine versus placebo.

The DNA is TGTGCCAGCAGCGGCACTAGCGGGGGCCCAACACCCTACAATGAGCAGTTCTTC. This gives the protein CASSGTSGGPTPYNEQFF. Here the chain combines TRBV5-4 and TRBJ2-1, with TRBD2 matching 11 junction bases. Including the terminal cysteine and phenylalanine, the CDR3 comprises 18 residues. Only CDR3 DNA remains: 54 bases, in frame from the first base. From a lookup of the germline V gene (reference sequence), CDR1 and CDR2 are SGHNT and YYREEE. Clipping removes 4 bases from V and 2 bases from J, with 11 as the unmatched junction base count.